This T cell receptor beta chain is from a study of control samples from healthy donors and cancer patients. This CDR3 is built from 15 residues. The V end was cut by 2 bases, the J end by 7 bases, with 18 bases between. Germline V gives CDR1 SGHTA, CDR2 FQGNSA. TCRdb's table, derived via immunoSEQ multiplex PCR, lists solely in-frame clones and lacks some. The top ten clones hold approximately 14% of a sample with about 100,000 clones, 85% to 90% of them seen once. Sequenced input: blood. The gene calls are TRBV7-2 and TRBJ2-7; TRBD2 might be the D (6 bases). The receptor's source is a young man in good health. The CDR3 sequence: CASSLRAAGLGEQYF. DNA for the CDR3: TGTGCCAGCAGCTTAAGAGCTGCGGGACTGGGGGAGCAGTACTTC.